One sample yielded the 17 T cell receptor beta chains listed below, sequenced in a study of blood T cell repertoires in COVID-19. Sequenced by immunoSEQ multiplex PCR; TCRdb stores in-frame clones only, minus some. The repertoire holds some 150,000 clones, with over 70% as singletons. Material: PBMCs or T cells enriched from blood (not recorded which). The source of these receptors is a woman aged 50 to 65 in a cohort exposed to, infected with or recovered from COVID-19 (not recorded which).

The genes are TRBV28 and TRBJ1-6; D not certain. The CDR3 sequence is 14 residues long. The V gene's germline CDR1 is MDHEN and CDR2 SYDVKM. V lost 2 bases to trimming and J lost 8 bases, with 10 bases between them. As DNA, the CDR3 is TGTGCCAGCAGTTTAAACCGACAACATTCACCCCTCCACTTT. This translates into CASSLNRQHSPLHF.

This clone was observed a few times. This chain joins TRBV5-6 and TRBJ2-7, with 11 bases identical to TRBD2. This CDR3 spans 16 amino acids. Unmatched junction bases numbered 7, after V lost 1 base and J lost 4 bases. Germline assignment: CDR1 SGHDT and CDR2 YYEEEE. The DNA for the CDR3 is TGTGCCAGCAGCTTGCGCCGGACTAGCGGGTCTTACGAGCAGTACTTC. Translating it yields CASSLRRTSGSYEQYF.

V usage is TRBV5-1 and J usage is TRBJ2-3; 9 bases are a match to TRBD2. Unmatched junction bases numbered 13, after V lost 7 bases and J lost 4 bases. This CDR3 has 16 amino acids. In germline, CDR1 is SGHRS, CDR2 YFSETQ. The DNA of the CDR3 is TGCGCCAGCGGACCGGCCGCTAGCGGGAAGGCAGATACGCAGTATTTT. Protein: CASGPAASGKADTQYF.

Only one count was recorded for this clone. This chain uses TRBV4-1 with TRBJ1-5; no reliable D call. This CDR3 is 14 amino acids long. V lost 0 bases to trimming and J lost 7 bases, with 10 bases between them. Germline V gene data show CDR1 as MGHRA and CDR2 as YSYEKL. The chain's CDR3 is CASSQDTTRQPQHF. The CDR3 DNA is TGCGCCAGCAGCCAAGATACAACCAGGCAGCCCCAGCATTTT.

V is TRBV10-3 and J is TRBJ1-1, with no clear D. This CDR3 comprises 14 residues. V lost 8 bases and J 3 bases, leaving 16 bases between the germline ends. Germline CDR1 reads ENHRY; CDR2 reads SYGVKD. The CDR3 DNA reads TGTGCCATCGGGGAGGGCGACCTTGACACTGAAGCTTTCTTT. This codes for CAIGEGDLDTEAFF.

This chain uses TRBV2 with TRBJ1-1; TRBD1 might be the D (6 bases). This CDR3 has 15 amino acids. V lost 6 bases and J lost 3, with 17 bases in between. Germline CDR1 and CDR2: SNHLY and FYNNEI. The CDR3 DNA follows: TGTGCCAGCAGAAAGAGGGGGTCGACGGACACTGAAGCTTTCTTT. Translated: CASRKRGSTDTEAFF.

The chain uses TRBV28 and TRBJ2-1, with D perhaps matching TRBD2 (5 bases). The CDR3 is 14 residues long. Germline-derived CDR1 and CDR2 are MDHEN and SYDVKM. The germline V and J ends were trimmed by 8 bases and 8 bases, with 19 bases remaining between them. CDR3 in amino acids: CASLSWGVSDEQFF. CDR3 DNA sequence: TGTGCCAGCCTAAGCTGGGGAGTGTCGGATGAGCAGTTCTTC.

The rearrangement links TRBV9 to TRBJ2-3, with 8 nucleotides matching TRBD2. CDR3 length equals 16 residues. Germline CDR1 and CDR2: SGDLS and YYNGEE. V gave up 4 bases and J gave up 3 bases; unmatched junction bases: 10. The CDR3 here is CASSPDGRARTDTQYF. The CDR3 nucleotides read TGTGCCAGCAGCCCAGACGGGAGGGCCAGAACAGATACGCAGTATTTT.

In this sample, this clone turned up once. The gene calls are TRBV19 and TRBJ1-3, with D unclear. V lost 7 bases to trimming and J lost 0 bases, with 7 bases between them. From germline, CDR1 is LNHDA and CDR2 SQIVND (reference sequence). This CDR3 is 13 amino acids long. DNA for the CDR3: TGTGCCAGTACCCTATACTCTGGAAACACCATATATTTT. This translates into CASTLYSGNTIYF.

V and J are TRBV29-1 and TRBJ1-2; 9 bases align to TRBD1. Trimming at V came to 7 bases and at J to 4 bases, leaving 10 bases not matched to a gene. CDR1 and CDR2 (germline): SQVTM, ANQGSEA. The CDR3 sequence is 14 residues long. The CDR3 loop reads CSARGQGSSYGYTF. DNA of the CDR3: TGCAGCGCTCGGGGACAGGGAAGTAGCTATGGCTACACCTTC.

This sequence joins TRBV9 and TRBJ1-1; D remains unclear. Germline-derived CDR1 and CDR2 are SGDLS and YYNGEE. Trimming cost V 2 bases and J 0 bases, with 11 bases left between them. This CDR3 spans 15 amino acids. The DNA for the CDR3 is TGTGCCAGCAGCGTCTCGAGAAGAATGAACACTGAAGCTTTCTTT. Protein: CASSVSRRMNTEAFF.

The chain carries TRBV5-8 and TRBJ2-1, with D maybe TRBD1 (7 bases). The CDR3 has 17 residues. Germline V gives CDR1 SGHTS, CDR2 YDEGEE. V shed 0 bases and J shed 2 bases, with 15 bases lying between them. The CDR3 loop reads CASSLDFGGQTYNEQFF. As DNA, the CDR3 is TGTGCCAGCAGCTTGGACTTCGGGGGACAGACCTACAATGAGCAGTTCTTC.

CDR3 amino acids: CASSFREYQETQYF. The DNA for the CDR3 is TGTGCCAGCAGTTTTAGGGAGTACCAAGAGACCCAGTACTTC. This chain links TRBV6-9 with TRBJ2-5, with D perhaps matching TRBD2 (5 bases). This CDR3 is built from 14 residues. Trimming took off 4 bases at V and 0 bases at J, with 9 bases between the two ends. Germline V lookup: CDR1 MNHGY, CDR2 SVAAGI.

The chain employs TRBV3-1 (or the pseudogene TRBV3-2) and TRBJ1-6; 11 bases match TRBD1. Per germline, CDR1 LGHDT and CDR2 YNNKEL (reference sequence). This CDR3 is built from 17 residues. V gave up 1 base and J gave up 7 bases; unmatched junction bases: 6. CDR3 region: CASSQGDRGARNSPLHF. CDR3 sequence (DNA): TGTGCCAGCAGCCAAGGGGACAGGGGGGCGAGGAATTCACCCCTCCACTTT.

Here the CDR3 reads CSVLTGNYGYTF. The CDR3 coding sequence is TGCAGCGTCCTGACAGGAAACTATGGCTACACCTTC. V and J are TRBV29-1 and TRBJ1-2, with D possibly TRBD1 on 6 matching bases. From germline, CDR1 is SQVTM and CDR2 ANQGSEA. With 6 bases removed from V and 2 bases from J, the gap between germline ends came to 10 bases. The CDR3 runs to 12 residues.

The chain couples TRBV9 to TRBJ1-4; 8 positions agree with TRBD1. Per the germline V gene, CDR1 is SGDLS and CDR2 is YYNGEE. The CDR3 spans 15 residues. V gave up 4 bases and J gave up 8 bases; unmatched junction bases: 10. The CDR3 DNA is TGTGCCAGCAGCACCCGGACAGGGCATGGAGAAAAACTGTTTTTT. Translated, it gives CASSTRTGHGEKLFF.

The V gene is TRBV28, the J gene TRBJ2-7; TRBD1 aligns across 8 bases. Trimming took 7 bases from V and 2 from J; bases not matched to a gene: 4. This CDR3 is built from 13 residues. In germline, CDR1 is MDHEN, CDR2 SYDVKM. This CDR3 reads CASTRQGTYEQYF. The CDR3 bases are TGTGCCAGCACGCGACAGGGGACCTACGAGCAGTACTTC.